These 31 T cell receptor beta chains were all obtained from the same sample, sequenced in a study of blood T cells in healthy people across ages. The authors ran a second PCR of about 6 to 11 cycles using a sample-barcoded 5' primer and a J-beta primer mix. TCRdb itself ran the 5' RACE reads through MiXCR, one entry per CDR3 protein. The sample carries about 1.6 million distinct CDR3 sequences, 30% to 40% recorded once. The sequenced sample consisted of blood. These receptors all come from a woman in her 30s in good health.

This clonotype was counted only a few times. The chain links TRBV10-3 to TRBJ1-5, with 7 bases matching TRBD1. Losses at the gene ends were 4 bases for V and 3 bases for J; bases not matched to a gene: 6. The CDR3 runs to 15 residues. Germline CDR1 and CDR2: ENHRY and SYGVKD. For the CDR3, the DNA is TGTGCCATCAGTGGAGGGACAGATGTCAATCAGCCCCAGCATTTT. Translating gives CAISGGTDVNQPQHF.

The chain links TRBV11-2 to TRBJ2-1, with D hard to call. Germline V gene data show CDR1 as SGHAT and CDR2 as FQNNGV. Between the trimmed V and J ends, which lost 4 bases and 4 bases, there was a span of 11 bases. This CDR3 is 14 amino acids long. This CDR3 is CASSSQTLYNEQFF. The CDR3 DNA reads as TGTGCCAGCAGCTCCCAGACCCTTTACAATGAGCAGTTCTTC.

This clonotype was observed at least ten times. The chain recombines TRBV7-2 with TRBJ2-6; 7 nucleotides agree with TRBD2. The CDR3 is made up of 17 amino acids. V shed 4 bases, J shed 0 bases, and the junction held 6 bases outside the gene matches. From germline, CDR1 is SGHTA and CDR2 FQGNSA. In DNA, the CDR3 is TGTGCCAGCAGCTCTGGGGGGGGTCGCTCTGGGGCCAACGTCCTGACTTTC. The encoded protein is CASSSGGGRSGANVLTF.

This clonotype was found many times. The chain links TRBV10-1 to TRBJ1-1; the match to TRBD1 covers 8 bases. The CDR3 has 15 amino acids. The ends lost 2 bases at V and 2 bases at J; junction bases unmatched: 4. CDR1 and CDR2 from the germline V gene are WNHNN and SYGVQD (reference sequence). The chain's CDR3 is CASSETGQGNTEAFF. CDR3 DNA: TGCGCCAGCAGTGAGACCGGACAGGGTAACACTGAAGCTTTCTTT.

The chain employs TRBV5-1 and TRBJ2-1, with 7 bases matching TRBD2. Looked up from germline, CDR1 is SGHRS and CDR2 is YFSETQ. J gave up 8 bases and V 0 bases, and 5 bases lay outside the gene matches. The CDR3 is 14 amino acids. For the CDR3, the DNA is TGCGCCAGCAGCTTGGATGGGAGGGCCGATGAGCAGTTCTTC. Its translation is CASSLDGRADEQFF.

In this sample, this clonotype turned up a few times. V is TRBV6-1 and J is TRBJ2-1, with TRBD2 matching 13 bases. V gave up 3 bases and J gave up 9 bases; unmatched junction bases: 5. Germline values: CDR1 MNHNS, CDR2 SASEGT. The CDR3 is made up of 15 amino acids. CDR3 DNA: TGTGCCAGCAGTGAGCAACTAGCGGGAGGGCTTGAGCAGTTCTTC. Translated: CASSEQLAGGLEQFF.

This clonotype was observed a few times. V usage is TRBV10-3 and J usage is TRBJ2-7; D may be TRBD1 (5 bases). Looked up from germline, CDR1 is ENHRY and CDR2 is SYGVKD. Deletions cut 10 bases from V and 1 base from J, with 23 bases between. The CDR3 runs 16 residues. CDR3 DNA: TGTGCCACCACAGTGGAGCCACTTAGGGGTTCCTACGAGCAGTACTTC. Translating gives CATTVEPLRGSYEQYF.

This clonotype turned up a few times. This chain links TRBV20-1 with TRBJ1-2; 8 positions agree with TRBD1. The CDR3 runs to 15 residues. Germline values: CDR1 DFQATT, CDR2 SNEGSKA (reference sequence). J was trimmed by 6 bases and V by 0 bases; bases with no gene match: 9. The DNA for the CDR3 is TGCAGTGCTAGAGATGTGGACAGGGAGGTCAATGGCTACACCTTC. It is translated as CSARDVDREVNGYTF.

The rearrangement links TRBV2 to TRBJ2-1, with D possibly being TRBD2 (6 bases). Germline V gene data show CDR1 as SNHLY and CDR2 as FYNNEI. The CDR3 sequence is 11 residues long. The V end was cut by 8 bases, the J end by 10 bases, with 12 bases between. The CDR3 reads CASGGAGEQFF. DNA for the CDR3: TGTGCCAGCGGAGGGGCGGGGGAGCAGTTCTTC.

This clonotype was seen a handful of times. The CDR3, as DNA: TGTGCCAGCAGTTACCTTGGGACAGGGGGAGAGACCCAGTACTTC. Translation gives CASSYLGTGGETQYF. The genes are TRBV6-5 and TRBJ2-5; TRBD1 matches 11 bases. The CDR3 is 15 amino acids. V was clipped by 2 bases and J by 4 bases; unmatched bases: 3. Germline CDR1 reads MNHEY; CDR2 reads SVGAGI.

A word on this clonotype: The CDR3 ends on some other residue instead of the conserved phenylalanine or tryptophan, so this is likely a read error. The CDR3 region is CASSQDRSGRGYEQYC. The CDR3 DNA follows: TGCGCCAGCAGCCAAGATCGAAGCGGGAGGGGTTACGAGCAGTACTGC. The chain is built from TRBV4-1 and TRBJ2-4; 10 bases map to TRBD2. The better agreement between TRBJ2-7 and the DNA end casts doubt on the J call. The CDR3 is 16 residues long. CDR1 is MGHRA, CDR2 YSYEKL, per germline.

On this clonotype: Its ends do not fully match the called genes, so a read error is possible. CDR3 region: CASSFVGTDAQYF. CDR3 sequence (DNA): TGTGCCAGTAGTTTCGTGGGGACAGATGCGCAGTATTTT. This chain uses TRBV12-3 or TRBV12-4 with TRBJ2-3, with 7 bases lining up with TRBD1. The CDR3 has 13 residues.

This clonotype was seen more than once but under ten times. The CDR3 reads CASSLGMTGSLEETQYF. The CDR3 nucleotides are TGTGCCAGCAGCTTAGGGATGACAGGGTCCTTGGAGGAGACCCAGTACTTC. The V gene is TRBV7-9, the J gene TRBJ2-5, with 7 positions matching TRBD1. CDR1 and CDR2 (germline): SEHNR, FQNEAQ (reference sequence). This CDR3 has 17 residues. V shed 1 base and J 5 bases; nucleotides not matched to a gene: 13. Complete variable domain (other parts from reference TRBV7-9 and TRBJ2-5): DTGVSQNPRHKITKRGQNVTFRCDPISEHNRLYWYRQTLGQGPEFLTYFQNEAQLEKSRLLSDRFSAERPKGSFSTLEIQRTEQGDSAMYLCASSLGMTGSLEETQYFGPGTRLLVL.

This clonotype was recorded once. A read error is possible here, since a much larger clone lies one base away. In DNA, the CDR3 is TGTGCCAGCAGTGCCCGGGACAGGGGAGGCTGCGAGCAGTACTTC. Its translation: CASSARDRGGCEQYF. The chain combines TRBV12-3 or TRBV12-4 with TRBJ2-7, with 10 bases aligning to TRBD1. The length of the CDR3 is 15 residues. The V and J ends lost 5 bases and 6 bases, in that order; junction bases with no gene match: 10.

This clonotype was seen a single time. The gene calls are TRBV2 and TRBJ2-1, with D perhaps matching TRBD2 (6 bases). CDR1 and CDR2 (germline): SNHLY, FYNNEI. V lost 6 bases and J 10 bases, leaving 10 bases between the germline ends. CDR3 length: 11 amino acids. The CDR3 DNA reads TGTGCCAGCAGCCCCACTAGCGAGCAGTTCTTC. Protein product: CASSPTSEQFF. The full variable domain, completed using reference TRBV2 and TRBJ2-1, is EPEVTQTPSHQVTQMGQEVILRCVPISNHLYFYWYRQILGQKVEFLVSFYNNEISEKSEIFDDQFSVERPDGSNFTLKIRSTKLEDSAMYFCASSPTSEQFFGPGTRLTVL.

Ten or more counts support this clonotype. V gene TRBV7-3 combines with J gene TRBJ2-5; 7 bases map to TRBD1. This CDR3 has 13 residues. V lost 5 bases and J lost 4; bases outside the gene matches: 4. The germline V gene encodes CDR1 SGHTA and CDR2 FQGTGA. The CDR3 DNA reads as TGTGCCAGCAGCACAGGGGACGGAGAGACCCAGTACTTC. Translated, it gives CASSTGDGETQYF.

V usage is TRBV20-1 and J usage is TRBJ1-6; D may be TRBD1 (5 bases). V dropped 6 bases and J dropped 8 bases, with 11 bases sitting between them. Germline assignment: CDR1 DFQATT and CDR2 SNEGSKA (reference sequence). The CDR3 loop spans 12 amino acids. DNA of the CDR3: TGCAGTGCAAGGACACGGTATTCACCCCTCCACTTT. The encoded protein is CSARTRYSPLHF.

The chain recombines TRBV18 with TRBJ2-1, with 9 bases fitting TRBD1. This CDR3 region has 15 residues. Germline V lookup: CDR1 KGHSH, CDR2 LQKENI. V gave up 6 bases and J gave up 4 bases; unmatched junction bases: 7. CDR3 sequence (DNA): TGTGCCAGCTCCCAGCAACAGGGGGCTTACAATGAGCAGTTCTTC. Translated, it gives CASSQQQGAYNEQFF.

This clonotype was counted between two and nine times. The CDR3 nucleotides are TGCAGTGCTAGAGATCCAGCGTCCAACTATGGCTACACCTTC. Amino acids: CSARDPASNYGYTF. J is TRBJ1-2 and V is TRBV20-1; no definite D call. V dropped 0 bases and J dropped 2 bases, with 10 bases sitting between them. Per germline, CDR1 DFQATT and CDR2 SNEGSKA (reference sequence). The CDR3 consists of 14 residues.

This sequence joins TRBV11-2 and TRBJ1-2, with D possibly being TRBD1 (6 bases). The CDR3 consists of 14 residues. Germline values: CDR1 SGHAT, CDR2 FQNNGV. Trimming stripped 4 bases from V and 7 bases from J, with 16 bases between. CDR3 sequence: CASSSRGIGGGYTF. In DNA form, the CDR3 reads TGTGCCAGCAGCTCCAGGGGCATCGGTGGTGGCTACACCTTC.

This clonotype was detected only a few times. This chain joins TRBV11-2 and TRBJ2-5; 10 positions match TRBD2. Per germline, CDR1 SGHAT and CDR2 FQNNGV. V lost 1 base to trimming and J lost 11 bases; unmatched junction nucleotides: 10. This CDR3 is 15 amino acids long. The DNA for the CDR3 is TGTGCCAGCAGCTTAGGCAGCGGGGGGGTACGGGTGCAGTACTTC. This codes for CASSLGSGGVRVQYF.

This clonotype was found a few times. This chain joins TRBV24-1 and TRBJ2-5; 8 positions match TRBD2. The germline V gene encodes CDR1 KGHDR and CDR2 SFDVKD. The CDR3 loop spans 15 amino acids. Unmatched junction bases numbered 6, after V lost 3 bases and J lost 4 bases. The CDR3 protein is CATSDPSGSGETQYF. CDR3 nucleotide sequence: TGTGCCACCAGTGATCCCAGCGGGAGTGGAGAGACCCAGTACTTC.

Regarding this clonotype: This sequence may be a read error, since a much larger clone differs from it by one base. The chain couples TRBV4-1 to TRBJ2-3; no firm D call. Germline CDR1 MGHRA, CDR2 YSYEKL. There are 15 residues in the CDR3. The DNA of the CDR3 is TGCGCCGGCAGCCCGCTTATGGGTCGCACAGATACGCAGTATTTT. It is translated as CAGSPLMGRTDTQYF.

CDR3 sequence: CASRPGGGTVYEQYF. CDR3 sequence (DNA): TGCGCCAGCAGACCAGGCGGAGGGACCGTCTACGAGCAGTACTTC. This sequence joins TRBV5-1 and TRBJ2-7, with a tentative D call TRBD2 (6 bases). The CDR3 extends over 15 amino acids. The germline gives CDR1 SGHRS, CDR2 YFSETQ. V was cut by 5 bases and J by 3 bases, with 18 bases left in between.

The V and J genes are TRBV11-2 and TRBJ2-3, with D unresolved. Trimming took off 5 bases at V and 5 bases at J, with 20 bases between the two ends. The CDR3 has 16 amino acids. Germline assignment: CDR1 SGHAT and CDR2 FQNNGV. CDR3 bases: TGTGCCAGCAGCCCCCGGCAGACAACAGTCCTAGATACGCAGTATTTT. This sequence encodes CASSPRQTTVLDTQYF.

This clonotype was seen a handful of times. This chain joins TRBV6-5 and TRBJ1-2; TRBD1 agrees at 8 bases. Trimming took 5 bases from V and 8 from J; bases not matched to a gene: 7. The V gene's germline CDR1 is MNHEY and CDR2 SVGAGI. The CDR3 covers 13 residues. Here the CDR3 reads CASSTTGARGYTF. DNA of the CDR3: TGTGCCAGCAGTACGACAGGGGCCAGGGGCTACACCTTC.

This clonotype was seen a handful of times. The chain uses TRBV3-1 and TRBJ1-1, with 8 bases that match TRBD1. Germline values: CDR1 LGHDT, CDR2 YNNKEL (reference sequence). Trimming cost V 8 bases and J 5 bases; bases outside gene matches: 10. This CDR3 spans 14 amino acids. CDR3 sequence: CASAAGQGATEAFF. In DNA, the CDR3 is TGTGCCAGCGCAGCCGGGCAGGGGGCGACTGAAGCTTTCTTT. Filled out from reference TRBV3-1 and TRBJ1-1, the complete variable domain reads DTAVSQTPKYLVTQMGNDKSIKCEQNLGHDTMYWYKQDSKKFLKIMFSYNNKELIINETVPNRFSPKSPDKAHLNLHINSLELGDSAVYFCASAAGQGATEAFFGQGTRLTVV.

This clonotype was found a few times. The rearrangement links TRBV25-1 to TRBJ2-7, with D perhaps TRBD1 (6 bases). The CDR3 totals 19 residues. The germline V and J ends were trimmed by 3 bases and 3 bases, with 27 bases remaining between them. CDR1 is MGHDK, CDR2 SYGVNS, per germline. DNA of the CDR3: TGTGCCAGCAGTGATCCCAGGGACACCACAGCGCCGGACTTCTACGAGCAGTACTTC. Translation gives CASSDPRDTTAPDFYEQYF.

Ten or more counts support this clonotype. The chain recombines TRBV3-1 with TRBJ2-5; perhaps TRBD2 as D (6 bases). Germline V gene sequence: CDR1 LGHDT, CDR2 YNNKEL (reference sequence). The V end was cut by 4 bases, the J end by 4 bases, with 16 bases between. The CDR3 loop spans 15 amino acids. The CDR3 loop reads CASSRTGVPGETQYF. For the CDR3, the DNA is TGTGCCAGCAGCCGGACGGGGGTCCCGGGAGAGACCCAGTACTTC.

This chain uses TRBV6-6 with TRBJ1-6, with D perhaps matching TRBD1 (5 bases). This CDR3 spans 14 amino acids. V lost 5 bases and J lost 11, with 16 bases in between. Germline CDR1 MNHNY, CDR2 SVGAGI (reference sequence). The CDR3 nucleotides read TGTGCCAGCAGTCTCGGTCGGGACGTGCCACCCCTCCACTTT. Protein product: CASSLGRDVPPLHF.

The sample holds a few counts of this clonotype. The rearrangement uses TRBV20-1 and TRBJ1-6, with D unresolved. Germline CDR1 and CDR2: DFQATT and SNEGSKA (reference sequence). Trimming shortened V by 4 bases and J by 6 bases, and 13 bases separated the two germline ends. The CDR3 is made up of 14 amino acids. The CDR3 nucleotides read TGCAGTGCTACCCCATTGGTGTCTAATTCACCCCTCCACTTT. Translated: CSATPLVSNSPLHF.